The 12 T cell receptor beta chains below come from one sample, sequenced in a study of blood T cells in healthy people across ages. The second PCR ran about 6 to 12 cycles with a sample-barcoded 5' primer and J-beta primers. Via MiXCR, TCRdb re-called the 5' RACE reads, giving one row per CDR3 protein. This table holds about 1,400,000 distinct CDR3 sequences, around 55% found once. Sequencing was done on a sample of blood. These receptors all come from a man aged 18 to 29 in good health.

The chain's CDR3 is CATSGRSGGLSDTQYF. The DNA for the CDR3 is TGTGCCACCAGTGGCCGTAGTGGGGGGCTCTCGGATACGCAGTATTTT. The V call is TRBV24-1, the J call TRBJ2-3; D may correspond to TRBD1 or TRBD2 (6 bases each). This CDR3 region has 16 residues. The germline V gene encodes CDR1 KGHDR and CDR2 SFDVKD. The germline V and J ends were trimmed by 5 bases and 6 bases, with 20 bases remaining between them.

This clonotype has more than one count but fewer than ten. The V call is TRBV15, the J call TRBJ2-3; perhaps TRBD2 as D (5 bases). This CDR3 spans 13 amino acids. The germline CDR1 and CDR2 sequences are LNHNV and YYDKDF (reference sequence). V was cut by 8 bases and J by 6 bases, with 15 bases left in between. CDR3 sequence reads: CATHNPPGDTQYF. Written as DNA, the CDR3 is TGTGCCACCCACAACCCCCCGGGGGATACGCAGTATTTT.

This chain joins TRBV13 and TRBJ1-6; D is unclear. Deletions cut 1 base from V and 5 bases from J, with 15 bases between. CDR1 and CDR2 from the germline V gene are PRHDT and FYEKMQ (reference sequence). This CDR3 comprises 17 residues. The CDR3 nucleotides are TGTGCCAGCAGCTTAGTTTTTAGAGGGTCCGATAATTCACCCCTCCACTTT. Protein sequence: CASSLVFRGSDNSPLHF. The entire variable domain, with the rest obtained from reference TRBV13 and TRBJ1-6, is as follows: AAGVIQSPRHLIKEKRETATLKCYPIPRHDTVYWYQQGPGQDPQFLISFYEKMQSDKGSIPDRFSAQQFSDYHSELNMSSLELGDSALYFCASSLVFRGSDNSPLHFGNGTRLTVT.

This clonotype was detected many times. V gene TRBV7-2 combines with J gene TRBJ2-3; D is possibly TRBD1 or TRBD2 (5 bases each). The CDR3 covers 17 residues. V dropped 0 bases and J dropped 0 bases, with 13 bases sitting between them. Germline lookup yields CDR1 SGHTA and CDR2 FQGNSA. CDR3 residues: CASSLASNRRSTDTQYF. The CDR3 DNA reads TGTGCCAGCAGCTTAGCGAGCAACAGGAGGAGCACAGATACGCAGTATTTT.

This clonotype occurred once. The V and J genes are TRBV12-3 or TRBV12-4 and TRBJ2-4, with 11 bases matching TRBD1. The end of the DNA is better explained by TRBJ2-7, so the J call may be wrong. The CDR3 totals 14 residues. The CDR3 spells CASTWTGGFYEQYF. Here the CDR3 DNA reads TGTGCCAGCACCTGGACAGGGGGCTTCTACGAGCAGTACTTC.

The J gene is TRBJ1-6, the V gene TRBV6-1; a possible D gene is TRBD1 (5 bases). Trimming shortened V by 4 bases and J by 9 bases, and 19 bases separated the two germline ends. The CDR3 covers 16 residues. Germline CDR1 is MNHNS and CDR2 is SASEGT. The CDR3, as DNA: TGTGCCAGCAGTGCACAATTCCGGGACCGAATTTCACCCCTCCACTTT. Protein product: CASSAQFRDRISPLHF.

The genes are TRBV5-6 and TRBJ2-4; perhaps TRBD1 as D (6 bases). The J call is doubtful: the DNA matches TRBJ2-7 better. The germline V gene has CDR1 SGHDT and CDR2 YYEEEE. This CDR3 is built from 13 residues. CDR3 sequence (DNA): TGTGCCAGCAGCTCAGGGGTTTGGTACGAGCAGTACTTC. It specifies CASSSGVWYEQYF.

The chain combines TRBV5-1 with TRBJ2-1, with 7 bases aligning to TRBD1. Losses at the gene ends were 1 base for V and 4 bases for J; bases not matched to a gene: 8. The CDR3 runs 16 residues. The V gene's germline CDR1 is SGHRS and CDR2 YFSETQ. CDR3 coding DNA: TGCGCCAGCAGCTTGCTGCAGGGGGTGGTGTACAATGAGCAGTTCTTC. This translates into CASSLLQGVVYNEQFF.

This clonotype was seen a few times. The chain uses TRBV2 and TRBJ2-1; D is unresolved. The germline CDR1 and CDR2 sequences are SNHLY and FYNNEI. V lost 8 bases and J lost 9, with 11 bases in between. The CDR3 is 11 residues long. CDR3 DNA: TGTGCCAGCGCTAGGGCGCTTGAGCAGTTCTTC. This codes for CASARALEQFF. Full variable domain (outside the CDR3, taken from reference TRBV2 and TRBJ2-1): EPEVTQTPSHQVTQMGQEVILRCVPISNHLYFYWYRQILGQKVEFLVSFYNNEISEKSEIFDDQFSVERPDGSNFTLKIRSTKLEDSAMYFCASARALEQFFGPGTRLTVL.

The V gene is TRBV2, the J gene TRBJ2-6; weak D call: TRBD2 (6 bases). Trimming took off 2 bases at V and 0 bases at J, with 8 bases between the two ends. This CDR3 is 16 amino acids long. Germline lookup yields CDR1 SNHLY and CDR2 FYNNEI. CDR3 coding DNA: TGTGCCAGCAGTGAACGGGGGAACTCTGGGGCCAACGTCCTGACTTTC. Translated: CASSERGNSGANVLTF.

The genes are TRBV15 and TRBJ2-1, with 10 bases matching TRBD1. With 1 base clipped from V and 5 bases from J, the junction kept 2 bases outside the gene matches. The CDR3 runs to 15 residues. Germline V gene sequence: CDR1 LNHNV, CDR2 YYDKDF (reference sequence). The CDR3 protein is CATSRVTGGHNEQFF. CDR3 DNA: TGTGCCACCAGCAGAGTGACAGGGGGCCACAATGAGCAGTTCTTC.

This clonotype has a handful of counts. The V call is TRBV7-2, the J call TRBJ2-3, with TRBD1 as a possible D gene (6 bases). The V end was cut by 1 base, the J end by 5 bases, with 10 bases between. This CDR3 has 14 amino acids. CDR1 and CDR2 (germline): SGHTA, FQGNSA. CDR3 in amino acids: CASSLDRAGDTQYF. CDR3 DNA sequence: TGTGCCAGCAGCTTAGACAGGGCAGGAGATACGCAGTATTTT.